This passage covers 30 T cell receptor beta chains from one sample sequenced in a study of OX40 agonist ivuxolimab in advanced cancers. Produced via immunoSEQ multiplex PCR; TCRdb's table is partial and in-frame only. Altogether approximately 30,000 clones are present, about nine tenths being singletons, with the ten largest covering 24%. The sequencing used CD4+ or CD8+ T cells sorted from blood, collected in a trial of the OX40 agonist ivuxolimab. Receptors originate from an adult with an advanced solid tumor such as melanoma, head and neck, liver or kidney cancer.

The chain employs TRBV7-9 and TRBJ2-1, with 9 bases identical to TRBD2. J lost 1 base, V lost 6 bases, and 4 bases had no gene match. The CDR3 sequence is 15 residues long. Germline V CDR1 and CDR2: SEHNR, FQNEAQ (reference sequence). The DNA of the CDR3 is TGTGCCAGCAGTGAGAGCGGGAGGTCCTACAATGAGCAGTTCTTC. Residues: CASSESGRSYNEQFF. The full variable domain, rest sourced from reference TRBV7-9 and TRBJ2-1, is DTGVSQNPRHKITKRGQNVTFRCDPISEHNRLYWYRQTLGQGPEFLTYFQNEAQLEKSRLLSDRFSAERPKGSFSTLEIQRTEQGDSAMYLCASSESGRSYNEQFFGPGTRLTVL.

The chain uses TRBV7-2 and TRBJ1-3, with 8 bases identical to TRBD1. V was pared by 8 bases and J by 3 bases, with 9 bases of the junction left unmatched. The CDR3 consists of 15 residues. CDR1 is SGHTA and CDR2 is FQGNSA in the germline V gene. The CDR3, as DNA: TGTGCCAGCGCATTGGACAGGGACCTTGGAAACACCATATATTTT. As protein: CASALDRDLGNTIYF.

This clone was seen more than once but under ten times. The rearrangement joins TRBV10-1 to TRBJ1-1, with TRBD1 matching 9 bases. Germline lookup yields CDR1 WNHNN and CDR2 SYGVQD (reference sequence). V gave up 4 bases and J gave up 5 bases; unmatched junction bases: 5. The CDR3 length is 14 residues. The CDR3 DNA sequence: TGCGCCAGCAGTGGCAACAGGGGGCTTACTGAAGCTTTCTTT. It yields the protein CASSGNRGLTEAFF.

Here the CDR3 reads CATSRDVDTYSNQPQHF. DNA for the CDR3: TGTGCCACCAGCAGAGATGTGGACACCTATAGCAATCAGCCCCAGCATTTT. The chain employs TRBV15 and TRBJ1-5; tentative D call: TRBD1 (5 bases). The CDR3 extends over 17 amino acids. Trimming shortened V by 0 bases and J by 0 bases, and 12 bases separated the two germline ends. CDR1 LNHNV and CDR2 YYDKDF come from the germline V gene (reference sequence).

The rearrangement uses TRBV6-5 and TRBJ2-7; D possibly corresponds to TRBD1 (6 bases). Germline loops: CDR1 MNHEY, CDR2 SVGAGI. The CDR3 spans 14 residues. The V end lost 6 bases, the J end lost 4 bases, and 16 bases lay between the germline ends. The CDR3 region has the DNA TGTGCCAGCAGAGACCGGGACACCTTGTACGAGCAGTACTTC. Protein sequence: CASRDRDTLYEQYF.

The CDR3 DNA follows: TGTGCCAGCAAAAAGCTCCTAGCGGCAACCTACAATGAGCAGTTCTTC. Protein sequence: CASKKLLAATYNEQFF. J is TRBJ2-1 and V is TRBV27; 7 nucleotides match TRBD2. This CDR3 comprises 16 residues. With 7 bases clipped from V and 2 bases from J, the junction kept 11 bases outside the gene matches. Germline CDR1 is MNHEY and CDR2 is SMNVEV (reference sequence).

This clone was seen a single time. The gene calls are TRBV10-2 and TRBJ1-1; 7 nucleotides match TRBD1. The CDR3 spans 17 residues. CDR1 is WSHSY and CDR2 is SAAADI in the germline V gene. J gave up 5 bases and V 0 bases, and 12 bases lay outside the gene matches. Here the CDR3 reads CASSESILGQLRTEAFF. The CDR3, as DNA: TGCGCCAGCAGTGAGTCGATACTGGGACAGTTAAGAACTGAAGCTTTCTTT.

The V call is TRBV10-3, the J call TRBJ1-2, with 7 positions matching TRBD1. The CDR3 is 15 amino acids. Unmatched junction bases numbered 7, after V lost 3 bases and J lost 3 bases. Germline V gene lookup returns CDR1 ENHRY and CDR2 SYGVKD. The chain's CDR3 is CAISDTGQVHYGYTF. The DNA of the CDR3 is TGTGCCATCAGTGACACTGGACAGGTTCACTATGGCTACACCTTC.

The V and J genes are TRBV27 and TRBJ1-4; 7 bases align to TRBD1. With 5 bases clipped from V and 7 bases from J, the junction kept 19 bases outside the gene matches. This CDR3 region has 18 residues. Germline CDR1 and CDR2: MNHEY and SMNVEV (reference sequence). The CDR3 protein is CASSAITYPDRLSEKLFF. The CDR3 coding sequence is TGTGCCAGCAGTGCAATAACTTACCCGGACAGGCTGAGTGAAAAACTGTTTTTT. Filled out from reference TRBV27 and TRBJ1-4, the complete variable domain reads EAQVTQNPRYLITVTGKKLTVTCSQNMNHEYMSWYRQDPGLGLRQIYYSMNVEVTDKGDVPEGYKVSRKEKRNFPLILESPSPNQTSLYFCASSAITYPDRLSEKLFFGSGTQLSVL.

The chain uses TRBV27 and TRBJ2-5, with D perhaps TRBD1 or TRBD2 (7 bases each). The V gene's germline CDR1 is MNHEY and CDR2 SMNVEV (reference sequence). The CDR3 is 15 residues long. V shed 6 bases and J shed 3 bases, with 17 bases lying between them. The CDR3 region has the DNA TGTGCCAGCAGACCCAGGGGGGGGAGTAAAGAGACCCAGTACTTC. It is translated as CASRPRGGSKETQYF.

Notes on this clone: One base away lies a much larger clone, so this may be a sequencing read error. The J gene is TRBJ2-3, the V gene TRBV7-9; D not certain. The germline CDR1 and CDR2 sequences are SEHNR and FQNEAQ (reference sequence). V was clipped by 3 bases and J by 1 base, with 2 bases between them. CDR3 length: 12 residues. The CDR3 DNA sequence: TGTGCCAGCAGCTTTGGCACAGATACGCAGTATTTT. This encodes CASSFGTDTQYF. Combining the CDR3 with reference TRBV7-9 and TRBJ2-3 gives the whole variable domain DTGVSQNPRHKITKRGQNVTFRCDPISEHNRLYWYRQTLGQGPEFLTYFQNEAQLEKSRLLSDRFSAERPKGSFSTLEIQRTEQGDSAMYLCASSFGTDTQYFGPGTRLTVL.

This clone was found once. This specimen includes other DNA sequences encoding the same CDR3. CDR3: CASSLEDSFYEQYF. CDR3 nucleotides: TGTGCCAGCAGCTTAGAGGACAGTTTCTACGAGCAGTACTTC. This chain joins TRBV7-6 and TRBJ2-7; D perhaps matches TRBD1 (6 bases). Trimming stripped 1 base from V and 3 bases from J, with 10 bases between. CDR1 and CDR2 (germline): SGHVS, FNYEAQ. CDR3 length equals 14 residues.

The genes are TRBV27 and TRBJ2-3; unclear D gene. The V end lost 6 bases, the J end lost 5 bases, and 12 bases lay between the germline ends. Looked up from germline, CDR1 is MNHEY and CDR2 is SMNVEV (reference sequence). The CDR3 runs 13 residues. DNA of the CDR3: TGTGCCAGCAGCTCCTTCTTGGGAGATACGCAGTATTTT. Translating gives CASSSFLGDTQYF.

The chain is built from TRBV6-1 and TRBJ2-3; TRBD1 agrees at 11 bases. Germline V lookup: CDR1 MNHNS, CDR2 SASEGT. The junction had 4 bases not matched to a gene; V was cut back by 8 bases and J by 3 bases. The CDR3 covers 14 residues. The CDR3 nucleotides are TGTGCCAGCGTTGGGGACAGGGGGACAGATACGCAGTATTTT. Translated, it gives CASVGDRGTDTQYF.

In this sample, this clone turned up once. The chain uses TRBV9 and TRBJ2-2, with 7 bases that match TRBD2. From germline, CDR1 is SGDLS and CDR2 YYNGEE. V lost 4 bases to trimming and J lost 5 bases; unmatched junction nucleotides: 32. The CDR3 is made up of 23 amino acids. The chain's CDR3 is CASSSSSYGTGLPTKEGTGELFF. The CDR3 DNA sequence: TGTGCCAGCAGCTCGAGTAGCTACGGAACGGGACTACCGACCAAGGAAGGGACCGGGGAGCTGTTTTTT. Looking up the rest from reference TRBV9 and TRBJ2-2 gives the full variable domain: DSGVTQTPKHLITATGQRVTLRCSPRSGDLSVYWYQQSLDQGLQFLIQYYNGEERAKGNILERFSAQQFPDLHSELNLSSLELGDSALYFCASSSSSYGTGLPTKEGTGELFFGEGSRLTVL.

The V gene is TRBV7-2, the J gene TRBJ2-5; D is unclear. CDR1 and CDR2 (germline): SGHTA, FQGNSA. V was clipped by 5 bases and J by 7 bases, with 11 bases between them. The CDR3 is 12 amino acids. The DNA of the CDR3 is TGTGCCAGCAGCGAGACCCCGGGGACCCAGTACTTC. This gives the protein CASSETPGTQYF. Filled out from reference TRBV7-2 and TRBJ2-5, the complete variable domain reads GAGVSQSPSNKVTEKGKDVELRCDPISGHTALYWYRQSLGQGLEFLIYFQGNSAPDKSGLPSDRFSAERTGGSVSTLTIQRTQQEDSAVYLCASSETPGTQYFGPGTRLLVL.

The CDR3 sequence: CASRLQGYSGNTIYF. The CDR3 nucleotides read TGTGCAAGTCGCTTACAGGGATACTCTGGAAACACCATATATTTT. The chain joins TRBV12-2 to TRBJ1-3; TRBD1, the table's D call, lacks a check against the DNA. TRBV12-2 is deemed a pseudogene. This CDR3 contains 15 residues.

This clone was detected once. The gene calls are TRBV5-4 and TRBJ2-7, with TRBD2 matching 11 bases. CDR3 length equals 15 residues. The germline V gene has CDR1 SGHNT and CDR2 YYREEE (reference sequence). V shed 4 bases and J 3 bases; nucleotides not matched to a gene: 6. CDR3 in amino acids: CASSNYGTSGYEQYF. The CDR3 region has the DNA TGTGCCAGCAGCAACTACGGGACTAGCGGCTACGAGCAGTACTTC.

The chain links TRBV7-2 to TRBJ2-1; perhaps TRBD1 as D (6 bases). Per the germline V gene, CDR1 is SGHTA and CDR2 is FQGNSA. Trimming cost V 4 bases and J 4 bases, with 14 bases left between them. This CDR3 comprises 15 residues. Here the CDR3 DNA reads TGTGCCAGCAGCTACGAGGGGGATTCGTACAATGAGCAGTTCTTC. This codes for CASSYEGDSYNEQFF.

The V and J genes are TRBV19 and TRBJ2-1; TRBD2 matches 7 bases. Germline CDR1 reads LNHDA; CDR2 reads SQIVND (reference sequence). The CDR3 is 15 amino acids. V shed 1 base and J 3 bases; nucleotides not matched to a gene: 3. This CDR3 reads CASSIVASGYNEQFF. CDR3 coding DNA: TGTGCCAGTAGTATAGTGGCTAGCGGCTACAATGAGCAGTTCTTC.

The gene calls are TRBV19 and TRBJ2-2, with 8 bases lining up with TRBD2. V lost 7 bases and J lost 3; bases outside the gene matches: 13. CDR1 and CDR2 (germline): LNHDA, SQIVND (reference sequence). The CDR3 is made up of 17 amino acids. The CDR3 DNA reads TGTGCCAGTACCGGGAGGGCCGTCGTCTCCGACACCGGGGAGCTGTTTTTT. Translating gives CASTGRAVVSDTGELFF.

J is TRBJ2-7 and V is TRBV27; maybe TRBD2 (7 bases). The V end lost 2 bases, the J end lost 4 bases, and 12 bases lay between the germline ends. The CDR3 consists of 14 residues. CDR1 MNHEY and CDR2 SMNVEV come from the germline V gene (reference sequence). The CDR3: CASSLVQGGYEQYF. CDR3 DNA sequence: TGTGCCAGCAGTTTAGTACAGGGAGGGTACGAGCAGTACTTC.

The chain links TRBV5-7 to TRBJ1-3; D might be TRBD1 (6 bases). TRBV5-7 has ORF status, its function being uncertain. V was trimmed by 2 bases and J by 0 bases, leaving 21 bases between them. There are 19 residues in the CDR3. The CDR3 is CASSFSGHAHLSSGNTIYF. In nucleotides, the CDR3 is TGTGCCAGCAGCTTTTCGGGACACGCTCATCTCAGCTCTGGAAACACCATATATTTT.

In nucleotides, the CDR3 is TGCGCCAGCAGTGAGTCTGTCAGGTACCCGAATTACAATGAGCAGTTCTTC. It yields the protein CASSESVRYPNYNEQFF. This sequence joins TRBV10-2 and TRBJ2-1; D is uncertain. In germline, CDR1 is WSHSY, CDR2 SAAADI. Trimming pared 0 bases from V and 4 bases from J, leaving 16 bases between. This CDR3 region has 17 residues.

This chain joins TRBV2 and TRBJ2-7; possibly TRBD1 or TRBD2 for D (6 bases each). The CDR3 is 17 amino acids. The ends were cut back, 6 bases at V and 2 bases at J, with 23 bases in the middle. The germline V gene encodes CDR1 SNHLY and CDR2 FYNNEI. DNA of the CDR3: TGTGCCAGCAGCGCTAGGGTCGGGGGACATCCCCCCTACGAGCAGTACTTC. Residues: CASSARVGGHPPYEQYF.

V is TRBV7-9 and J is TRBJ2-1; the D is unclear. V was clipped by 5 bases and J by 9 bases, with 8 bases between them. Germline values: CDR1 SEHNR, CDR2 FQNEAQ (reference sequence). This CDR3 is 11 amino acids long. The CDR3 loop reads CASSDPGEQFF. In DNA, the CDR3 is TGTGCCAGCAGCGACCCGGGTGAGCAGTTCTTC.

The chain has TRBV28 and TRBJ1-2; 7 nucleotides line up with TRBD1. Germline assignment: CDR1 MDHEN and CDR2 SYDVKM. The length of the CDR3 is 14 residues. After removal of 5 bases from V and 5 bases from J, the junction contained 8 bases not matched to a gene. CDR3 nucleotides: TGTGCCAGCAGTGTCAGACAGGGTAAATATGGCTACACCTTC. It is translated as CASSVRQGKYGYTF.

The J gene is TRBJ1-1, the V gene TRBV19, with 9 positions matching TRBD1. Germline V gene lookup returns CDR1 LNHDA and CDR2 SQIVND (reference sequence). J gave up 5 bases and V 5 bases, and 9 bases lay outside the gene matches. The CDR3 consists of 15 residues. The CDR3 DNA is TGTGCCAGTAGTTATACACAGGGGGCTTGGACTGAAGCTTTCTTT. Translated, it gives CASSYTQGAWTEAFF. Supplemented by reference TRBV19 and TRBJ1-1, the full variable domain reads DGGITQSPKYLFRKEGQNVTLSCEQNLNHDAMYWYRQDPGQGLRLIYYSQIVNDFQKGDIAEGYSVSREKKESFPLTVTSAQKNPTAFYLCASSYTQGAWTEAFFGQGTRLTVV.

The V call is TRBV7-9, the J call TRBJ2-1; 7 nucleotides align to TRBD2. Germline values: CDR1 SEHNR, CDR2 FQNEAQ (reference sequence). After removal of 5 bases from V and 2 bases from J, the junction contained 6 bases not matched to a gene. The CDR3 extends over 15 amino acids. The CDR3 DNA sequence: TGTGCCAGCAGCCCGGGACTACCTACCTACAATGAGCAGTTCTTC. Protein sequence: CASSPGLPTYNEQFF. The full variable domain, in which reference TRBV7-9 and TRBJ2-1 provide the parts outside the CDR3, is DTGVSQNPRHKITKRGQNVTFRCDPISEHNRLYWYRQTLGQGPEFLTYFQNEAQLEKSRLLSDRFSAERPKGSFSTLEIQRTEQGDSAMYLCASSPGLPTYNEQFFGPGTRLTVL.

The chain recombines TRBV10-3 with TRBJ1-1, with D unclear. The CDR3 is made up of 14 amino acids. CDR1 ENHRY and CDR2 SYGVKD come from the germline V gene. V dropped 0 bases and J dropped 5 bases, with 10 bases sitting between them. In DNA, the CDR3 is TGTGCCATCAGTGAGTCTGCCTTCAGGACTGAAGCTTTCTTT. It codes for CAISESAFRTEAFF.